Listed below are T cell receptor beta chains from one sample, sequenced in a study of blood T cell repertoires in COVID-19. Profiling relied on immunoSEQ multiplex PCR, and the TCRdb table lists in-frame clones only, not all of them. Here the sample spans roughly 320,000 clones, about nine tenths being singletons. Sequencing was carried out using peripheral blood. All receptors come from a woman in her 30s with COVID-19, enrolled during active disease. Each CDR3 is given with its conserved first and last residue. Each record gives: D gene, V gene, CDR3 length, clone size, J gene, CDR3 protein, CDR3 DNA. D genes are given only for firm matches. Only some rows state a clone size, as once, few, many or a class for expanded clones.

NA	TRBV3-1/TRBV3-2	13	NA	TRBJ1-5	CASSPGENQPQHF	TGTGCCAGCAGCCCGGGTGAGAATCAGCCCCAGCATTTT
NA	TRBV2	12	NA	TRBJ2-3	CASSRGSDTQYF	TGTGCCAGCAGTAGAGGGTCAGATACGCAGTATTTT
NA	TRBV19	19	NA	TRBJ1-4	CASSIGRTVLQPTNEKLFF	TGTGCCAGTAGTATAGGACGGACAGTCCTTCAACCAACTAATGAAAAACTGTTTTTT
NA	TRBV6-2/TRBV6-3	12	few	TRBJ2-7	CASSLYGYEQYF	TGTGCCAGCAGTCTATATGGTTACGAGCAGTACTTC
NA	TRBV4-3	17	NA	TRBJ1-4	CASSQEATITTNEKLFF	TGCGCCAGCAGCCAAGAGGCCACAATCACAACTAATGAAAAACTGTTTTTT
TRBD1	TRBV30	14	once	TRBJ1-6	CAWSVMDRSLPLHF	TGTGCCTGGAGTGTAATGGACAGGTCACTACCCCTCCACTTT
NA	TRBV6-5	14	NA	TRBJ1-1	CASRPTGKNTEAFF	TGTGCCAGCAGGCCGACAGGAAAGAACACTGAAGCTTTCTTT
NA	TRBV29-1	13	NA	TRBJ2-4	CSVVVVPKNIQYF	TGCAGCGTTGTAGTCGTTCCTAAAAACATTCAGTACTTC
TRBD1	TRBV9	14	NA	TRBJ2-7	CASSPRQGPYEQYF	TGTGCCAGCAGCCCTCGACAGGGCCCCTACGAGCAGTACTTC
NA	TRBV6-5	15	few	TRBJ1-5	CASSYDSGPYQPQHF	TGTGCCAGCAGTTACGATTCAGGGCCCTATCAGCCCCAGCATTTT
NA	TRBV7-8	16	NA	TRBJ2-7	CASSLEGHWSSYEQYF	TGTGCCAGCAGCCTAGAGGGACATTGGAGCTCCTACGAGCAGTACTTC
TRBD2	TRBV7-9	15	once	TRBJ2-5	CASSLGSGGRETQYF	TGTGCCAGCAGCCTAGGTAGCGGGGGCAGAGAGACCCAGTACTTC
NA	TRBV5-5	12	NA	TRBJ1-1	CASSRQNTEAFF	TGTGCCAGCAGCCGACAGAACACTGAAGCTTTCTTT
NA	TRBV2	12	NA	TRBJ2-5	CASSSYQETQYF	TGTGCCAGCAGTTCATACCAAGAGACCCAGTACTTC
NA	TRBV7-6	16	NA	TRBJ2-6	CASSPTGPLTANVLTF	TGTGCCAGCAGCCCCACAGGGCCTCTGACGGCCAACGTCCTGACTTTC
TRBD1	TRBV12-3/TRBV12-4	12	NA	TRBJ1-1	CASIPGQGEAFF	TGTGCCAGCATCCCCGGACAGGGAGAAGCTTTCTTT
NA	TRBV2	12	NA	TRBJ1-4	CASTKTDEKLFF	TGTGCCAGCACCAAGACAGATGAAAAACTGTTTTTT
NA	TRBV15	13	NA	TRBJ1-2	CATSREGLYGYTF	TGTGCCACCAGCAGAGAGGGGCTCTATGGCTACACCTTC
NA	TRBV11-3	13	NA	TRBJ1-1	CASSFRLNTEAFF	TGTGCCAGCAGCTTTCGGTTGAACACTGAAGCTTTCTTT
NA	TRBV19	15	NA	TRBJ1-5	CASSYGSVSNQPQHF	TGTGCCAGTAGCTACGGTTCGGTTAGCAATCAGCCCCAGCATTTT
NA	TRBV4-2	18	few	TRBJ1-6	CASSQAYYRVSYNSPLHF	TGTGCCAGCAGCCAAGCATATTACCGAGTCTCCTATAATTCACCCCTCCACTTT
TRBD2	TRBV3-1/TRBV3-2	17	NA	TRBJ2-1	CASSGLTAGGSVDEQFF	TGTGCCAGCAGCGGCCTGACAGCGGGGGGGAGTGTGGATGAGCAGTTCTTC
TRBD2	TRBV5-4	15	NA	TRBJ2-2	CASSLSRGGTGELFF	TGTGCCAGCAGCTTGTCGCGGGGGGGGACCGGGGAGCTGTTTTTT
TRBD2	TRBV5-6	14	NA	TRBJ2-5	CASSQGLGGETQYF	TGTGCCAGCAGCCAGGGACTAGGGGGAGAGACCCAGTACTTC
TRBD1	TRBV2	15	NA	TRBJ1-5	CASRVQGLGNQPQHF	TGTGCCAGCAGGGTACAGGGGCTGGGCAATCAGCCCCAGCATTTT
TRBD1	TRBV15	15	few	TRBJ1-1	CATSRGGQYNTEAFF	TGTGCCACCAGCAGAGGGGGACAGTACAACACTGAAGCTTTCTTT
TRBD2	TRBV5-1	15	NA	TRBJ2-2	CASSTTSGLPGELFF	TGCGCCAGCAGTACGACTAGCGGCCTCCCCGGGGAGCTGTTTTTT
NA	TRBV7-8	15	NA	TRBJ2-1	CASSQSGSSYNEQFF	TGTGCCAGCAGCCAAAGCGGCAGCTCCTACAATGAGCAGTTCTTC
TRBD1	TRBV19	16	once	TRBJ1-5	CASSLLDRGNNQPQHF	TGTGCCAGTAGCCTCCTTGACAGGGGAAACAATCAGCCCCAGCATTTT
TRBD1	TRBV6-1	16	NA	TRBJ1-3	CASSDRQGSSGNTIYF	TGTGCCAGCAGTGATCGACAGGGGAGCTCTGGAAACACCATATATTTT
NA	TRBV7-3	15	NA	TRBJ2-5	CASSLNGGPGETQYF	TGTGCCAGCAGCTTAAATGGCGGACCGGGGGAGACCCAGTACTTC
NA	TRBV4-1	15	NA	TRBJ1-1	CASSHPGAGGTEAFF	TGCGCCAGCAGCCATCCGGGGGCGGGGGGCACTGAAGCTTTCTTT